This TCR beta chain emerged from a study of cytomegalovirus exposure and HLA in healthy donors. The V gene lost 1 base and the J gene lost 5 bases, with 11 bases spanning the gap. The CDR3 loop spans 14 amino acids. CDR1 and CDR2 from the germline V gene are SEHNR and FQNEAQ (reference sequence). The PCR contained 60 Vbeta and 13 Jbeta primers. Some clones are missing from TCRdb's copy, which holds only in-frame ones; the method was immunoSEQ multiplex PCR. The sample holds about 110,000 clones; around 79% are singletons and the top ten take 3.5% to 4%. This sequence originates from a man aged 55 to 69 in good health and CMV-seronegative. The sequenced sample was PBMCs. The rearrangement joins TRBV7-9 to TRBJ1-2; TRBD1 might be the D (5 bases). The DNA of the CDR3 is TGTGCCAGCAGCTTAGGGGACGGGGGGTATGGCTACACCTTC. Translated: CASSLGDGGYGYTF.